These 22 T cell receptor beta chains were sequenced from one sample in a study of patients and donors after allogeneic stem cell transplantation. TCRdb itself ran the RT-PCR reads through MiXCR, one entry per CDR3 protein. The sample lists about 150,000 distinct CDR3 sequences, nearly 25% occurring once. Specimen: blood, either unsorted or a sorted T cell fraction (not recorded which). The source of these receptors is a human donor who was either an allogeneic HSCT recipient or a stem cell or donor lymphocyte infusion donor (not recorded which). It is not recorded whose cells these are; they may come from a transplant donor.

This clonotype has more than one count but fewer than ten. The genes are TRBV18 and TRBJ2-1; D ambiguous. Germline CDR1 and CDR2: KGHSH and LQKENI. CDR3 size: 13 residues. Trimming stripped 3 bases from V and 5 bases from J, with 8 bases between. The CDR3 loop reads CASSPPQDNEQFF. CDR3 sequence (DNA): TGTGCCAGCTCACCCCCGCAGGACAATGAGCAGTTCTTC.

This clonotype was detected only a few times. The V gene is TRBV5-1, the J gene TRBJ1-2, with no clear D. The germline CDR1 and CDR2 sequences are SGHRS and YFSETQ. CDR3 length: 15 amino acids. The V end lost 0 bases, the J end lost 6 bases, and 15 bases lay between the germline ends. The CDR3 region is CASSLGGPKDHGYTF. Written as DNA, the CDR3 is TGCGCCAGCAGCTTGGGTGGACCAAAAGATCATGGCTACACCTTC.

The V and J genes are TRBV12-3 or TRBV12-4 and TRBJ2-1, with TRBD2 as a possible D gene (5 bases). Trimming cost V 6 bases and J 4 bases, with 13 bases left between them. This CDR3 is built from 14 residues. The CDR3 sequence is CASRWQGRYNEQFF. The DNA for the CDR3 is TGTGCCAGCAGGTGGCAAGGGAGATACAATGAGCAGTTCTTC.

This clonotype was seen only once. The rearrangement uses TRBV25-1 and TRBJ2-1, with D maybe TRBD2 (5 bases). This CDR3 spans 15 amino acids. The germline V gene encodes CDR1 MGHDK and CDR2 SYGVNS. The V gene lost 1 base and the J gene lost 7 bases, with 14 bases spanning the gap. CDR3 region: CASSEFGLFYNEQFF. CDR3 DNA: TGTGCCAGCAGTGAATTCGGACTCTTCTATAATGAGCAGTTCTTC.

The CDR3 DNA is TGTGCCAGCAGCTTTCAGCGGGTTGAAGATACGCAGTATTTT. Its protein product is CASSFQRVEDTQYF. The chain carries TRBV7-9 and TRBJ2-3; D is possibly TRBD2 (6 bases). The CDR3 has 14 amino acids. Trimming left V 3 bases short and J 5 bases short, with 12 bases between. The germline gives CDR1 SEHNR, CDR2 FQNEAQ (reference sequence). Complete variable domain (other parts from reference TRBV7-9 and TRBJ2-3): DTGVSQNPRHKITKRGQNVTFRCDPISEHNRLYWYRQTLGQGPEFLTYFQNEAQLEKSRLLSDRFSAERPKGSFSTLEIQRTEQGDSAMYLCASSFQRVEDTQYFGPGTRLTVL.

In its sample, this clonotype was seen a few times. This sequence joins TRBV6-5 and TRBJ2-1, with 8 positions matching TRBD1. This CDR3 is 15 amino acids long. Germline V CDR1 and CDR2: MNHEY, SVGAGI. V lost 1 base to trimming and J lost 6 bases; unmatched junction nucleotides: 5. The CDR3 nucleotides are TGTGCCAGCAGTTACTATCCACAGGGGGGCAATGAGCAGTTCTTC. Its translation is CASSYYPQGGNEQFF.

The J gene is TRBJ1-1, the V gene TRBV7-8, with D unclear. This CDR3 is built from 15 residues. V dropped 1 base and J dropped 1 base, with 10 bases sitting between them. Per the germline V gene, CDR1 is SGHVS and CDR2 is FQNEAQ. The CDR3 bases are TGTGCCAGCAGCTTAGGTCAGGTTGGGAACACTGAAGCTTTCTTT. Translating gives CASSLGQVGNTEAFF.

J is TRBJ2-3 and V is TRBV10-2, with D possibly being TRBD2 (6 bases). CDR1 is WSHSY and CDR2 is SAAADI in the germline V gene. The CDR3 runs 13 residues. V was shortened by 7 bases and J by 5 bases, with 13 bases between the two germline ends. The CDR3, as DNA: TGCGCCAGCACGGCGGGACCTCGAGATACGCAGTATTTT. It codes for CASTAGPRDTQYF.

This clonotype was detected only a few times. The rearrangement joins TRBV7-3 to TRBJ2-1, with TRBD1 as a possible D gene (5 bases). This CDR3 is 13 amino acids long. Per germline, CDR1 SGHTA and CDR2 FQGTGA. Trimming cost V 5 bases and J 8 bases, with 13 bases left between them. DNA for the CDR3: TGTGCCAGCAGCGCGTTCCAGGGTCATGAGCAGTTCTTC. Amino acids: CASSAFQGHEQFF.

The chain links TRBV12-3 or TRBV12-4 to TRBJ1-2, with TRBD1 as a possible D gene (5 bases). V shed 5 bases and J shed 4 bases, with 14 bases lying between them. The CDR3 is made up of 14 amino acids. The chain's CDR3 is CASSNRRLPYGYTF. The CDR3 nucleotides read TGTGCCAGCAGTAACAGGCGCCTCCCCTATGGCTACACCTTC.

The chain recombines TRBV5-5 with TRBJ2-4; 7 nucleotides align to TRBD2. This CDR3 comprises 16 residues. V was pared by 0 bases and J by 0 bases, with 3 bases of the junction left unmatched. Germline CDR1 is SGHKS and CDR2 is YYEKEE (reference sequence). CDR3 DNA: TGTGCCAGCAGCTTGGTGCTAGCGGTAGCCAAAAACATTCAGTACTTC. It encodes CASSLVLAVAKNIQYF.

This chain links TRBV29-1 with TRBJ1-2; D is perhaps TRBD1 (5 bases). CDR3 length: 13 amino acids. Germline V gene data show CDR1 as SQVTM and CDR2 as ANQGSEA. V was trimmed by 5 bases and J by 1 base, leaving 11 bases between them. CDR3 amino acids: CSVWDLFNYGYTF. CDR3 nucleotides: TGCAGCGTTTGGGACCTATTTAACTATGGCTACACCTTC.

The chain carries TRBV9 and TRBJ1-1, with TRBD1 as a possible D gene (6 bases). Trimming took 6 bases from V and 6 from J, leaving 15 bases between them. The CDR3 sequence is 13 residues long. Germline CDR1 and CDR2: SGDLS and YYNGEE. This chain's CDR3 is CASNQGPGAEAFF. The CDR3 DNA reads TGTGCCAGCAATCAGGGGCCTGGGGCTGAAGCTTTCTTT.

The gene calls are TRBV5-1 and TRBJ2-5; D is unresolved. Germline V gene data show CDR1 as SGHRS and CDR2 as YFSETQ. V gave up 1 base and J gave up 2 bases, with 6 bases separating them. This CDR3 region has 13 residues. CDR3 amino acids: CASSLSSQETQYF. In DNA, the CDR3 is TGCGCCAGCAGCTTGTCCTCTCAAGAGACCCAGTACTTC.

The chain links TRBV5-1 to TRBJ2-2; D might be TRBD1 (5 bases). The length of the CDR3 is 16 residues. The V end lost 1 base, the J end lost 2 bases, and 12 bases lay between the germline ends. Per germline, CDR1 SGHRS and CDR2 YFSETQ. CDR3 sequence reads: CASSLFVRANTGELFF. The CDR3 DNA reads TGCGCCAGCAGCTTGTTTGTCAGGGCTAACACCGGGGAGCTGTTTTTT.

This clonotype occurred a few times. The chain uses TRBV7-2 and TRBJ2-3, with D unclear. The CDR3 is made up of 15 amino acids. Trimming stripped 3 bases from V and 0 bases from J, with 10 bases between. Germline CDR1 reads SGHTA; CDR2 reads FQGNSA. The CDR3 nucleotides read TGTGCCAGCAGCTTCGTTTTCTGGAGCACAGATACGCAGTATTTT. Translating gives CASSFVFWSTDTQYF.

V and J are TRBV24-1 and TRBJ2-3; unclear D gene. The V end lost 12 bases, the J end lost 4 bases, and 10 bases lay between the germline ends. CDR1 and CDR2 from the germline V gene are KGHDR and SFDVKD. There are 11 residues in the CDR3. The CDR3 is CASSDPDTQYF. The CDR3, as DNA: TGTGCCTCATCGGACCCAGATACGCAGTATTTT.

This clonotype was detected only a few times. J is TRBJ1-1 and V is TRBV12-3 or TRBV12-4; possible D gene TRBD1, 6 bases. The CDR3 covers 15 residues. V was clipped by 5 bases and J by 0 bases, with 13 bases between them. The CDR3 region is CASSARDTMNTEAFF. The CDR3 coding sequence is TGTGCCAGCAGTGCCCGGGACACCATGAACACTGAAGCTTTCTTT.

The chain combines TRBV14 with TRBJ1-1; the D is unclear. This CDR3 region has 13 residues. The V gene lost 5 bases and the J gene lost 5 bases, with 12 bases spanning the gap. The germline gives CDR1 SGHDN, CDR2 FVKESK. CDR3 residues: CASSSVGGTEAFF. CDR3 in DNA: TGTGCCAGCAGCTCCGTTGGAGGGACTGAAGCTTTCTTT.

This chain links TRBV6-5 with TRBJ2-7; D ambiguous. The V end lost 5 bases, the J end lost 0 bases, and 8 bases lay between the germline ends. This CDR3 has 13 residues. Germline CDR1 reads MNHEY; CDR2 reads SVGAGI. CDR3 residues: CASSQLFSYEQYF. Written as DNA, the CDR3 is TGTGCCAGCAGTCAACTCTTCTCCTACGAGCAGTACTTC.

This sequence joins TRBV6-6 and TRBJ1-1, with D perhaps matching TRBD1 (6 bases). V dropped 6 bases and J dropped 7 bases, with 15 bases sitting between them. The CDR3 loop spans 13 amino acids. In germline, CDR1 is MNHNY, CDR2 SVGAGI (reference sequence). CDR3 nucleotides: TGTGCCAGCAGAAGACAGGCCGACGGTGAAGCTTTCTTT. Its protein is CASRRQADGEAFF.

The table lists this clonotype with a few counts. J is TRBJ2-3 and V is TRBV6-4; D is undetermined. The CDR3 length is 13 residues. CDR1 is MRHNA and CDR2 is SNTAGT in the germline V gene. V was cut by 3 bases and J by 6 bases, with 10 bases left in between. The CDR3 loop is CASSEQQDDTQYF. CDR3 sequence (DNA): TGTGCCAGCAGTGAACAGCAAGACGATACGCAGTATTTT.